This entry is about one TCR beta chain. The sample comes from a study of neoadjuvant anti-PD-1 for oral cavity cancer. Profiled with immunoSEQ multiplex PCR; TCRdb holds only in-frame clones, not every one. The sample carries tens of thousands of clones, around 83% recorded once. Germline CDR1 SGHRS, CDR2 YFSETQ. This CDR3 has 13 residues. Trimming pared 0 bases from V and 4 bases from J, leaving 7 bases between. The sequenced sample was PBMCs, obtained before nivolumab (anti-PD-1) treatment. V and J are TRBV5-1 and TRBJ1-2; D not certain. The source of this sequence is a person aged 35-79 years with oral cavity squamous cell carcinoma. The CDR3 bases are TGCGCCAGCAGCTTGGATCCAACCTATGGCTACACCTTC. Translating gives CASSLDPTYGYTF.